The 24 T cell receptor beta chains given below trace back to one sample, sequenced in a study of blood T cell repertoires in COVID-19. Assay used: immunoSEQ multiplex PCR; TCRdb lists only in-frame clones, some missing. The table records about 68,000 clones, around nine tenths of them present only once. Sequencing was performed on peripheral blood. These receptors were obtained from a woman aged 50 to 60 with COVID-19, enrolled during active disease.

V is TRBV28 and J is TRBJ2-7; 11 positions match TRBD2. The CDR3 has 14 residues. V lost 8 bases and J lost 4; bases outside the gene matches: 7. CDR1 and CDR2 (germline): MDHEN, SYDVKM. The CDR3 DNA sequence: TGTGCCAGCTTTAGCGGGAGGGGAATATACGAGCAGTACTTC. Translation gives CASFSGRGIYEQYF.

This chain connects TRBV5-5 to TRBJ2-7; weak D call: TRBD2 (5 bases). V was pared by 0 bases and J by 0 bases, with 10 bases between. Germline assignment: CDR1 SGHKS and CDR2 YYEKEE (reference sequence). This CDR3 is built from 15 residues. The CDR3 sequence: CASSLAATSSYEQYF. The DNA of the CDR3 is TGTGCCAGCAGCTTGGCTGCTACTAGCTCCTACGAGCAGTACTTC.

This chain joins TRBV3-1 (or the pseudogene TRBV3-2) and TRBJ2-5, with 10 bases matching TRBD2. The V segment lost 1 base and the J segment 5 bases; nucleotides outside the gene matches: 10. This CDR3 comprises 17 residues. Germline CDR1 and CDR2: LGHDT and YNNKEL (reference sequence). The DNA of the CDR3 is TGTGCCAGCAGCCAAGGGCCTAGCGGGAGTTGGAAGGAGACCCAGTACTTC. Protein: CASSQGPSGSWKETQYF.

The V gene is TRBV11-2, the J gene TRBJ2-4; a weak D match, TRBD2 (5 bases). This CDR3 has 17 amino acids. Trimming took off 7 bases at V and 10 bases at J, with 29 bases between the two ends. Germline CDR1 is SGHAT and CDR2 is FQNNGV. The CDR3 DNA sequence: TGTGCCAGCACCCCGCGGTCGGGGAATGAGGGTACGCCAATTCAGTACTTC. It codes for CASTPRSGNEGTPIQYF.

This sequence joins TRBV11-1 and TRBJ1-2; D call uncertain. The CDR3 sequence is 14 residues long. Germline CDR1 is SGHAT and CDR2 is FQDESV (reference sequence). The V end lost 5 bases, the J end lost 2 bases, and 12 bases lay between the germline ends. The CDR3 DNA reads TGTGCCAGCAGCCTCGCGGGTTCGAACTATGGCTACACCTTC. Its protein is CASSLAGSNYGYTF.

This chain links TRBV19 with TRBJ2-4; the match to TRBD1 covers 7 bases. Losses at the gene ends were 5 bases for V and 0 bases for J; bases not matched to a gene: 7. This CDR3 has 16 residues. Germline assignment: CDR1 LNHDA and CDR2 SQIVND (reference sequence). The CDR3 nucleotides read TGTGCCAGTAGTCGGGACAGAACAATAGCCAAAAACATTCAGTACTTC. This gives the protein CASSRDRTIAKNIQYF.

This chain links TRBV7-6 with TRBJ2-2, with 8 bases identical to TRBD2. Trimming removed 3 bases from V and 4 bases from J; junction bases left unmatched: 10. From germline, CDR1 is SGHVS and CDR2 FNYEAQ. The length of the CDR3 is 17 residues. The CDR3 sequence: CASSFEQAGDGTGELFF. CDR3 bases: TGTGCCAGCAGCTTCGAACAAGCGGGAGACGGCACCGGGGAGCTGTTTTTT.

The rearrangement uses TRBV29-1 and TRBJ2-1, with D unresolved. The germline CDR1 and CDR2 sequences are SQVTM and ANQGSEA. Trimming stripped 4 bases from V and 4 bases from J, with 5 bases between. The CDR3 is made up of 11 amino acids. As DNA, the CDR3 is TGCAGCGTTGTCCTTTACAATGAGCAGTTCTTC. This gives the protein CSVVLYNEQFF.

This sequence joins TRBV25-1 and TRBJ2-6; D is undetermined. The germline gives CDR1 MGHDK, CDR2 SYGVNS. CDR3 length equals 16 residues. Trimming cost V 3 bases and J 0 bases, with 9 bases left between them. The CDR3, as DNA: TGTGCCAGCAGTGACCAGGTCATCTCTGGGGCCAACGTCCTGACTTTC. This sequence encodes CASSDQVISGANVLTF.

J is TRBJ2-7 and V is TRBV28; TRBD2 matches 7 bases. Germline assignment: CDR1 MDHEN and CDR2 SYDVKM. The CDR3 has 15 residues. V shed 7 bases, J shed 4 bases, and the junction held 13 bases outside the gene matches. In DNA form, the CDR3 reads TGTGCCAGCACCCCAGCGGGATTTACCCCTTACGAGCAGTACTTC. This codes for CASTPAGFTPYEQYF. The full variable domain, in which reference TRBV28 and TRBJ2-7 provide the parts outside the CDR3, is DVKVTQSSRYLVKRTGEKVFLECVQDMDHENMFWYRQDPGLGLRLIYFSYDVKMKEKGDIPEGYSVSREKKERFSLILESASTNQTSMYLCASTPAGFTPYEQYFGPGTRLTVT.

For the CDR3, the DNA is TGTGCCAGCAGTGACGGGACAGCCGGAAACACCATATATTTT. It is translated as CASSDGTAGNTIYF. This chain links TRBV6-6 with TRBJ1-3; TRBD1 matches at 7 bases. The CDR3 runs 14 residues. J was trimmed by 4 bases and V by 5 bases; bases with no gene match: 5. Germline V CDR1 and CDR2: MNHNY, SVGAGI (reference sequence).

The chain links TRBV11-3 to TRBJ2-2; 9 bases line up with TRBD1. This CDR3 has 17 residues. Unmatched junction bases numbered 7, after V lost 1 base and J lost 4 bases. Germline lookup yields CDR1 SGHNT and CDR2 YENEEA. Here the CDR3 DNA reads TGTGCCAGCAGCTTAGGAACAGGGGGCGCGGGCACCGGGGAGCTGTTTTTT. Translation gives CASSLGTGGAGTGELFF.

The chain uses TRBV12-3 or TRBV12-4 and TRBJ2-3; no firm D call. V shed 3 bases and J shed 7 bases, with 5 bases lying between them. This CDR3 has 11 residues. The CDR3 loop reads CASSFRNTQYF. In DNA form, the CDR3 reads TGTGCCAGCAGTTTTAGAAATACGCAGTATTTT.

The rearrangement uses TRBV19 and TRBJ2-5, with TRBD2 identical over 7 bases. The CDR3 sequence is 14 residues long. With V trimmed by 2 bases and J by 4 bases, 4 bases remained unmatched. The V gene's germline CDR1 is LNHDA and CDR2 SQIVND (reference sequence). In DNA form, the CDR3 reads TGTGCCAGTAGTATAACGGCTAGCGGAGAGACCCAGTACTTC. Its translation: CASSITASGETQYF.

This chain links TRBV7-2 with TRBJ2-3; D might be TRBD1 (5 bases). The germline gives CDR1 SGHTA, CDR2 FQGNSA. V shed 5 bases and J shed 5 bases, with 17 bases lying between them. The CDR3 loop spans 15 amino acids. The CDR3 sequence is CASSPITGVGDTQYF. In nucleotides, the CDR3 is TGTGCCAGCAGCCCAATCACAGGAGTCGGAGATACGCAGTATTTT.

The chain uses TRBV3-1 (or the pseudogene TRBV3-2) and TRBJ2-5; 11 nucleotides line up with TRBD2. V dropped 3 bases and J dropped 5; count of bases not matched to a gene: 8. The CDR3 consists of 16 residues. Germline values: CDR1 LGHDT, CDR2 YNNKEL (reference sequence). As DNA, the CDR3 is TGTGCCAGCAGCCAGGCTCTAGCGGGAGGTCTGGAGACCCAGTACTTC. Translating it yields CASSQALAGGLETQYF.

For the CDR3, the DNA is TGTGCCAGCTCACCTCCGGGACTAAACAACAACGAGCAGTACTTC. This sequence encodes CASSPPGLNNNEQYF. This chain connects TRBV18 to TRBJ2-7, with 7 bases matching TRBD2. The germline V gene has CDR1 KGHSH and CDR2 LQKENI. The V segment lost 3 bases and the J segment 5 bases; nucleotides outside the gene matches: 10. This CDR3 spans 15 amino acids. Full variable domain (rest looked up from reference TRBV18 and TRBJ2-7): NAGVMQNPRHLVRRRGQEARLRCSPMKGHSHVYWYRQLPEEGLKFMVYLQKENIIDESGMPKERFSAEFPKEGPSILRIQQVVRGDSAAYFCASSPPGLNNNEQYFGPGTRLTVT.

DNA of the CDR3: TGCGCCAGCAGCTTAAGTACGGGAGCATCCTACGAGCAGTACTTC. It encodes CASSLSTGASYEQYF. The genes are TRBV5-1 and TRBJ2-7, with a possible D match to TRBD2 (6 bases). This CDR3 has 15 amino acids. With 2 bases removed from V and 1 base from J, the gap between germline ends came to 13 bases. Germline V CDR1 and CDR2: SGHRS, YFSETQ.

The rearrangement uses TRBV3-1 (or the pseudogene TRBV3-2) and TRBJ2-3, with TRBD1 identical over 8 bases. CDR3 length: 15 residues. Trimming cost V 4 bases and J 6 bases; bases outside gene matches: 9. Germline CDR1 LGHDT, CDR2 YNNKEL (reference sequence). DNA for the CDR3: TGTGCCAGCAGCCCAGACAGGGGTCGAGTCGATACGCAGTATTTT. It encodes CASSPDRGRVDTQYF.

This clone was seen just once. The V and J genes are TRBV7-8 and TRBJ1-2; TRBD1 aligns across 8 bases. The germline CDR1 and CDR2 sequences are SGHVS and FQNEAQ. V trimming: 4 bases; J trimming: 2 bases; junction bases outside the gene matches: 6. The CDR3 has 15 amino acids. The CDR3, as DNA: TGTGCCAGCAGCTCCCGGACAGGGAAGAACTATGGCTACACCTTC. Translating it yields CASSSRTGKNYGYTF.

CDR3 loop: CASSLPRQNTEAFF. CDR3 DNA: TGTGCCAGCAGTCTTCCCAGACAGAACACTGAAGCTTTCTTT. V usage is TRBV7-2 and J usage is TRBJ1-1; no firm D call. Trimming took off 6 bases at V and 1 base at J, with 12 bases between the two ends. CDR1 SGHTA and CDR2 FQGNSA come from the germline V gene. The CDR3 covers 14 residues.

This chain's CDR3 is CATFSGSVTGELFF. The CDR3 bases are TGTGCCACCTTTTCCGGGAGTGTCACCGGGGAGCTGTTTTTT. J is TRBJ2-2 and V is TRBV5-8; tentative D call: TRBD2 (6 bases). Looked up from germline, CDR1 is SGHTS and CDR2 is YDEGEE. The ends were cut back, 9 bases at V and 4 bases at J, with 16 bases in the middle. The CDR3 is 14 residues long.

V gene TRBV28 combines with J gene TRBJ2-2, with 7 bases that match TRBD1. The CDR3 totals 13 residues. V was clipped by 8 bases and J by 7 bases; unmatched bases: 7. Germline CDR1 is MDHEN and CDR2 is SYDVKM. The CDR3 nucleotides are TGTGCCAGCTTCGACAGGGCAGGCGGGGAGCTGTTTTTT. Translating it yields CASFDRAGGELFF. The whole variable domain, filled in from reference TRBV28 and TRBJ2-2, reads DVKVTQSSRYLVKRTGEKVFLECVQDMDHENMFWYRQDPGLGLRLIYFSYDVKMKEKGDIPEGYSVSREKKERFSLILESASTNQTSMYLCASFDRAGGELFFGEGSRLTVL.

CDR3 loop: CASSSIASGGDTQYF. The CDR3, as DNA: TGTGCCAGCAGCTCAATAGCGTCAGGGGGCGATACGCAGTATTTT. The chain combines TRBV5-6 with TRBJ2-3; 8 nucleotides align to TRBD1. The trim removed 3 bases at V and 6 bases at J, leaving 9 bases unmatched. Germline V gene lookup returns CDR1 SGHDT and CDR2 YYEEEE. CDR3 length: 15 amino acids.